This T cell receptor beta chain was captured in a study of identical twins. Study-wide points: A lower insertion count was a feature of abundant cord blood beta clonotypes, with no such feature in memory repertoires. Analyses based on zero insertions could be partly confounded by invariant MAIT and iNKT cells. Among out-of-frame alpha sequences shared by twins, low generation probability occurred in excess.

V was clipped by 4 bases and J by 8 bases, with 15 bases between them. This CDR3 comprises 13 residues. Germline values: CDR1 SGHKS, CDR2 YYEKEE (reference sequence). MiXCR, applied by TCRdb to the 5' RACE reads, yields one record per CDR3 protein. The sample holds hundreds of thousands of distinct CDR3 sequences, about 12% seen once. On this clonotype itself: As yet, its antigen is unknown.

Only healthy Caucasians were included as donors. In addition, the sample was reused for a study of yellow fever vaccine responses in identical twins.

The chain carries TRBV5-5 and TRBJ1-2, with TRBD1 as a possible D gene (6 bases). Sequencing was performed on PBMCs. The TCR comes from a woman aged 18 to 35 in good health. The CDR3 reads CASSLQGLNGYTF. DNA of the CDR3: TGTGCCAGCAGCCTTCAGGGGCTCAACGGCTACACCTTC.